This passage covers 14 T cell receptor beta chains from one sample sequenced in a study of shared clonotypes between healthy human individuals. CD8 cells regarded as naive lacked CD45RO, were positively chosen for CCR7, and omitted terminally differentiated effector memory CD45RA+ cells. TCRdb's table, derived via immunoSEQ multiplex PCR, lists solely in-frame clones and lacks some. The sample lists about 1,800,000 clones; around 96% were seen once. Sequencing was carried out using naive CD8+ T cells sorted from blood. These receptors were collected from a man between 18 and 35 years old in good health.

CDR3 nucleotides: TGCGCCAGCAGCCAAGAACAGGCTAGCGGGTACCAAGAGACCCAGTACTTC. It specifies CASSQEQASGYQETQYF. This chain joins TRBV4-1 and TRBJ2-5, with 8 positions matching TRBD2. The ends lost 0 bases at V and 0 bases at J; junction bases unmatched: 6. The CDR3 loop spans 17 amino acids. The germline CDR1 and CDR2 sequences are MGHRA and YSYEKL.

V and J are TRBV2 and TRBJ2-3; D might be TRBD2 (5 bases). Trimming removed 6 bases at V and 4 bases at J, with 11 bases between. CDR1 is SNHLY, CDR2 FYNNEI, per germline. The CDR3 has 13 amino acids. Written as DNA, the CDR3 is TGTGCCAGCAGGGAGAGGGCTGCAGATACGCAGTATTTT. It encodes CASRERAADTQYF.

The V gene is TRBV10-3, the J gene TRBJ2-7; the match to TRBD2 covers 7 bases. With V trimmed by 3 bases and J by 6 bases, 8 bases remained unmatched. CDR3 length: 14 residues. Germline-derived CDR1 and CDR2 are ENHRY and SYGVKD. DNA for the CDR3: TGTGCCATCAGTGACGCGGGAGTGGCTAGCGAGCAGTACTTC. Protein sequence: CAISDAGVASEQYF.

The V gene is TRBV15, the J gene TRBJ2-7; TRBD2 aligns across 9 bases. Trimming at V came to 0 bases and at J to 4 bases, leaving 10 bases not matched to a gene. Germline CDR1 LNHNV, CDR2 YYDKDF (reference sequence). The length of the CDR3 is 17 residues. The CDR3 DNA reads TGTGCCACCAGCAGAGATGTCACAGCGGGGGGCAGGTACGAGCAGTACTTC. It codes for CATSRDVTAGGRYEQYF. The full variable domain, completed using reference TRBV15 and TRBJ2-7, is DAMVIQNPRYQVTQFGKPVTLSCSQTLNHNVMYWYQQKSSQAPKLLFHYYDKDFNNEADTPDNFQSRRPNTSFCFLDIRSPGLGDTAMYLCATSRDVTAGGRYEQYFGPGTRLTVT.

To note about this clone: Additional DNA sequences in this sample encode the identical CDR3. This chain connects TRBV7-9 to TRBJ2-7, with TRBD1 matching over 10 bases. The ends lost 5 bases at V and 2 bases at J; junction bases unmatched: 6. This CDR3 has 15 amino acids. CDR1 and CDR2 (germline): SEHNR, FQNEAQ (reference sequence). CDR3 nucleotides: TGTGCCAGCAGCCCAGGGGGACAGGGGACCTACGAGCAGTACTTC. This codes for CASSPGGQGTYEQYF.

This clone was observed a single time. The chain couples TRBV27 to TRBJ1-5; no clear D gene. This CDR3 has 13 amino acids. Germline V CDR1 and CDR2: MNHEY, SMNVEV (reference sequence). The V end was cut by 3 bases, the J end by 5 bases, with 8 bases between. This CDR3 is CASSLATYQPQHF. In DNA form, the CDR3 reads TGTGCCAGCAGTTTGGCCACCTATCAGCCCCAGCATTTT.

The J gene is TRBJ2-1, the V gene TRBV27, with TRBD2 identical over 9 bases. This CDR3 is built from 15 residues. V lost 7 bases to trimming and J lost 4 bases; unmatched junction nucleotides: 8. The germline V gene encodes CDR1 MNHEY and CDR2 SMNVEV (reference sequence). Here the CDR3 DNA reads TGTGCCAGCACCGCGAGAAGCGGGGGGTACAATGAGCAGTTCTTC. It specifies CASTARSGGYNEQFF.

This chain links TRBV19 with TRBJ2-5; 10 bases agree with TRBD2. V lost 3 bases to trimming and J lost 1 base; unmatched junction nucleotides: 2. Looked up from germline, CDR1 is LNHDA and CDR2 is SQIVND (reference sequence). The CDR3 is 15 amino acids. The CDR3, as DNA: TGTGCCAGTAGTATTTGGACTAGCGGCCAAGAGACCCAGTACTTC. Protein sequence: CASSIWTSGQETQYF.

The chain recombines TRBV7-6 with TRBJ2-7, with D possibly TRBD2 on 5 matching bases. Germline CDR1 SGHVS, CDR2 FNYEAQ. The length of the CDR3 is 15 residues. V gave up 4 bases and J gave up 9 bases, with 22 bases separating them. CDR3 nucleotide sequence: TGTGCCAGCAGCTCGATTGAAATGGGATTAGGAGGGCAGTACTTC. This sequence encodes CASSSIEMGLGGQYF.

To note about this clone: This same CDR3 is encoded by further DNA sequences in the sample. The genes are TRBV27 and TRBJ2-1; no clear D gene. Between the trimmed V and J ends, which lost 2 bases and 4 bases, there was a span of 6 bases. Germline V gene data show CDR1 as MNHEY and CDR2 as SMNVEV (reference sequence). The CDR3 runs to 13 residues. The CDR3 loop is CASSLLGYNEQFF. The CDR3 DNA sequence: TGTGCCAGCAGTTTACTCGGTTACAATGAGCAGTTCTTC.

V usage is TRBV4-1 and J usage is TRBJ1-2, with 8 bases identical to TRBD1. Germline lookup yields CDR1 MGHRA and CDR2 YSYEKL. The CDR3 spans 12 residues. The trim removed 7 bases at V and 7 bases at J, leaving 5 bases unmatched. DNA of the CDR3: TGCGCCAGCACAGGGGGCGGAAGTGGCTACACCTTC. Residues: CASTGGGSGYTF.

This clone was detected once. This chain connects TRBV5-8 to TRBJ2-3, with 12 positions matching TRBD2. This CDR3 region has 18 residues. Germline V gives CDR1 SGHTS, CDR2 YDEGEE. The J segment lost 4 bases and the V segment lost 0 bases, leaving 9 bases of the junction unmatched. The CDR3 DNA follows: TGTGCCAGCAGCTTGGGACTAGCGGGAGTGAACAGGGCAGATACGCAGTATTTT. It translates to CASSLGLAGVNRADTQYF.

V and J are TRBV4-3 and TRBJ1-2, with a weak D call TRBD1 (5 bases). Looked up from germline, CDR1 is LGHNA and CDR2 is YSLEER. The CDR3 consists of 14 residues. Trimming shortened V by 0 bases and J by 14 bases, and 19 bases separated the two germline ends. The CDR3 loop reads CASSQDDAPGIITF. CDR3 in DNA: TGCGCCAGCAGCCAAGATGACGCCCCAGGGATCATAACCTTC.

With regard to this clone: This same CDR3 is encoded by further DNA sequences in the sample. The J gene is TRBJ1-5, the V gene TRBV7-9; TRBD1 matches 11 bases. After removal of 4 bases from V and 4 bases from J, the junction contained 3 bases not matched to a gene. Germline V gene lookup returns CDR1 SEHNR and CDR2 FQNEAQ (reference sequence). The CDR3 is made up of 15 amino acids. The CDR3 region is CASSSGTGGNQPQHF. CDR3 DNA: TGTGCCAGCAGCTCTGGGACAGGGGGGAATCAGCCCCAGCATTTT.